These 31 T cell receptor beta chains were all obtained from the same sample, sequenced in a study of Ad26.COV2.S vaccination and SARS-CoV-2 variants. TCRdb's copy holds only in-frame clones and misses some; the assay was immunoSEQ multiplex PCR. The profile shows 500,000 or so clones, nearly 90% of them singletons. Treatment described: approximately 18 received Ad26.COV2.S at low or high dose, single or two shots; about five received placebo; per-sample allocation not given. The samples were gathered on day 63 after the first injection of vaccine or placebo. The sample here was peripheral blood, taken in a trial of Ad26.COV2.S vaccine versus placebo. Receptors originate from a person aged 18 to 65 who received the Ad26.COV2.S COVID-19 vaccine or a placebo.

This clone was observed once. This sequence joins TRBV2 and TRBJ2-5; maybe TRBD2 (5 bases). The V gene lost 4 bases and the J gene lost 7 bases, with 10 bases spanning the gap. Germline assignment: CDR1 SNHLY and CDR2 FYNNEI. The CDR3 has 12 residues. DNA for the CDR3: TGTGCCAGCAGTGGGACTGCTGTGACCCAGTACTTC. It specifies CASSGTAVTQYF.

V and J are TRBV2 and TRBJ1-5; D gene uncertain. The CDR3 is 13 residues long. V lost 6 bases and J lost 2, with 8 bases in between. The germline gives CDR1 SNHLY, CDR2 FYNNEI. CDR3 amino acids: CASRVTGNQPQHF. The CDR3 nucleotides are TGTGCCAGCAGGGTCACAGGCAATCAGCCCCAGCATTTT. Supplemented by reference TRBV2 and TRBJ1-5, the full variable domain reads EPEVTQTPSHQVTQMGQEVILRCVPISNHLYFYWYRQILGQKVEFLVSFYNNEISEKSEIFDDQFSVERPDGSNFTLKIRSTKLEDSAMYFCASRVTGNQPQHFGDGTRLSIL.

This chain links TRBV4-2 with TRBJ1-5; TRBD1 matches 8 bases. Germline loops: CDR1 LGHNA, CDR2 YNFKEQ. Trimming took 2 bases from V and 5 from J; bases not matched to a gene: 11. This CDR3 region has 17 residues. Here the CDR3 DNA reads TGTGCCAGCAGCCAAAGGCTGGGTCAGGGGGCTGATCAGCCCCAGCATTTT. This sequence encodes CASSQRLGQGADQPQHF.

The chain uses TRBV5-1 and TRBJ2-2, with D perhaps being TRBD1 or TRBD2 (5 bases each). V lost 0 bases and J 4 bases, leaving 16 bases between the germline ends. From germline, CDR1 is SGHRS and CDR2 YFSETQ. The CDR3 consists of 17 residues. CDR3 DNA: TGCGCCAGCAGCTTGGTGCCGGGACCTACCATCACCGGGGAGCTGTTTTTT. Its protein is CASSLVPGPTITGELFF.

This chain links TRBV5-1 with TRBJ1-1, with D possibly being TRBD1 (6 bases). Germline CDR1 reads SGHRS; CDR2 reads YFSETQ. The CDR3 covers 15 residues. V was trimmed by 0 bases and J by 6 bases, leaving 15 bases between them. In nucleotides, the CDR3 is TGCGCCAGCAGCTTGGACAGGGTTCGGTTCGCTGAAGCTTTCTTT. It translates to CASSLDRVRFAEAFF.

The V call is TRBV4-1, the J call TRBJ1-6; TRBD1 is a possible D gene (5 bases). The CDR3 runs 17 residues. The germline V gene has CDR1 MGHRA and CDR2 YSYEKL. Trimming removed 4 bases at V and 11 bases at J, with 24 bases between. This CDR3 is CASSPEPGRRFSAPLHF. CDR3 DNA: TGCGCCAGCAGCCCTGAGCCGGGGCGCCGATTTAGTGCACCCCTCCACTTT.

A single count supports this clone. The chain is built from TRBV18 and TRBJ1-6; weak D call: TRBD1 (5 bases). Per germline, CDR1 KGHSH and CDR2 LQKENI. V was pared by 3 bases and J by 8 bases, with 23 bases between. This CDR3 has 18 residues. The CDR3 sequence is CASSPWNQGPRADSPLHF. CDR3 sequence (DNA): TGTGCCAGCTCACCCTGGAATCAGGGCCCTAGGGCGGATTCACCCCTCCACTTT.

The genes are TRBV11-3 and TRBJ2-5; TRBD2 agrees at 8 bases. The V gene's germline CDR1 is SGHNT and CDR2 YENEEA. The CDR3 covers 17 residues. Trimming took 4 bases from V and 3 from J; bases not matched to a gene: 13. CDR3 coding DNA: TGTGCCAGCAGCTCCGACCCAAGACTAGCGAGAGAAGAGACCCAGTACTTC. Its translation is CASSSDPRLAREETQYF. Full variable domain (rest looked up from reference TRBV11-3 and TRBJ2-5): EAGVVQSPRYKIIEKKQPVAFWCNPISGHNTLYWYLQNLGQGPELLIRYENEEAVDDSQLPKDRFSAERLKGVDSTLKIQPAELGDSAVYLCASSSDPRLAREETQYFGPGTRLLVL.

The chain is built from TRBV13 and TRBJ2-4; D gene unclear. CDR1 is PRHDT and CDR2 is FYEKMQ in the germline V gene (reference sequence). CDR3 length equals 15 residues. Deletions cut 5 bases from V and 0 bases from J, with 11 bases between. The CDR3 DNA sequence: TGTGCCAGCAGCCTCCGGGCCTTAGCCAAAAACATTCAGTACTTC. Its translation: CASSLRALAKNIQYF.

The V call is TRBV28, the J call TRBJ2-7, with D unresolved. Deletions cut 1 base from V and 1 base from J, with 8 bases between. The CDR3 consists of 14 residues. The germline gives CDR1 MDHEN, CDR2 SYDVKM. The CDR3 loop reads CASSLSIGSYEQYV. DNA of the CDR3: TGTGCCAGCAGTTTATCGATCGGTTCCTACGAGCAGTACGTC.

The rearrangement links TRBV18 to TRBJ1-1; D not resolved. From germline, CDR1 is KGHSH and CDR2 LQKENI. CDR3 length: 13 residues. With 5 bases removed from V and 0 bases from J, the gap between germline ends came to 7 bases. The CDR3: CASSSEVNTEAFF. As DNA, the CDR3 is TGTGCCAGCTCATCCGAGGTGAACACTGAAGCTTTCTTT. The complete variable domain, with remaining parts taken from reference TRBV18 and TRBJ1-1, reads NAGVMQNPRHLVRRRGQEARLRCSPMKGHSHVYWYRQLPEEGLKFMVYLQKENIIDESGMPKERFSAEFPKEGPSILRIQQVVRGDSAAYFCASSSEVNTEAFFGQGTRLTVV.

This chain links TRBV10-3 with TRBJ2-7; the D is unclear. The CDR3 loop spans 13 amino acids. The V end was cut by 4 bases, the J end by 2 bases, with 9 bases between. The germline V gene has CDR1 ENHRY and CDR2 SYGVKD. DNA for the CDR3: TGTGCCATCAGTGCGGCGCAAGCCTACGAGCAGTACGTC. It yields the protein CAISAAQAYEQYV.

The chain recombines TRBV15 with TRBJ1-5; D gene uncertain. This CDR3 comprises 17 residues. CDR1 and CDR2 (germline): LNHNV, YYDKDF (reference sequence). Trimming cost V 3 bases and J 0 bases, with 15 bases left between them. The CDR3 DNA is TGTGCCACCAGCAGGGGCCTACAACGGAATAGCAATCAGCCCCAGCATTTT. This codes for CATSRGLQRNSNQPQHF. Full variable domain (outside the CDR3, taken from reference TRBV15 and TRBJ1-5): DAMVIQNPRYQVTQFGKPVTLSCSQTLNHNVMYWYQQKSSQAPKLLFHYYDKDFNNEADTPDNFQSRRPNTSFCFLDIRSPGLGDTAMYLCATSRGLQRNSNQPQHFGDGTRLSIL.

The chain combines TRBV7-8 with TRBJ2-7; D is uncertain. The CDR3 totals 13 residues. The germline V gene has CDR1 SGHVS and CDR2 FQNEAQ. Trimming shortened V by 2 bases and J by 6 bases, and 11 bases separated the two germline ends. Here the CDR3 DNA reads TGTGCCAGCAGCTTAAGCCCCCTCTCCGAGCAGTACGTC. It yields the protein CASSLSPLSEQYV.

The chain links TRBV27 to TRBJ1-2, with 7 positions matching TRBD1. Germline V gene lookup returns CDR1 MNHEY and CDR2 SMNVEV (reference sequence). This CDR3 contains 13 residues. Losses at the gene ends were 3 bases for V and 8 bases for J; bases not matched to a gene: 6. The CDR3, as DNA: TGTGCCAGCAGTTTTTGGCAGGGGGAGGGCTACACCTTC. Amino acids: CASSFWQGEGYTF.

In this sample, this clone turned up a few times. The V call is TRBV2, the J call TRBJ1-4, with D possibly being TRBD1 (6 bases). CDR3 size: 16 residues. The V gene lost 6 bases and the J gene lost 7 bases, with 21 bases spanning the gap. Germline values: CDR1 SNHLY, CDR2 FYNNEI. CDR3 in DNA: TGTGCCAGCAGGACCTTTCTTATAGGGGGAATTGAAAAACTGTTTTTT. Translated: CASRTFLIGGIEKLFF.

The V call is TRBV4-2, the J call TRBJ2-5; D remains unclear. Germline V lookup: CDR1 LGHNA, CDR2 YNFKEQ. V was pared by 0 bases and J by 5 bases, with 19 bases between. The CDR3 runs 17 residues. CDR3 residues: CASSQDALGRLGETQYF. CDR3 DNA sequence: TGTGCCAGCAGCCAAGATGCTCTTGGCAGGCTAGGGGAGACCCAGTACTTC.

The table lists this clone with a count of one. The chain uses TRBV7-2 and TRBJ1-2; 7 bases agree with TRBD1. The germline V gene encodes CDR1 SGHTA and CDR2 FQGNSA. This CDR3 is 14 amino acids long. Trimming at V came to 3 bases and at J to 6 bases, leaving 7 bases not matched to a gene. The CDR3 DNA follows: TGTGCCAGCAGCTTGCTACAGGGGATTGATGGCTACACCTTC. Protein product: CASSLLQGIDGYTF.

The chain is built from TRBV24-1 and TRBJ2-3; D possibly corresponds to TRBD2 (5 bases). Germline V gene data show CDR1 as KGHDR and CDR2 as SFDVKD. Trimming removed 7 bases from V and 4 bases from J, with 11 bases in between. The CDR3 is 13 residues long. The CDR3 DNA is TGTGCCACCAGGAGAAACGGGGCAGATACGCAGTATTTT. This translates into CATRRNGADTQYF.

The rearrangement joins TRBV5-4 to TRBJ2-7; TRBD1 matches 10 bases. The germline gives CDR1 SGHNT, CDR2 YYREEE (reference sequence). The CDR3 has 15 amino acids. The V segment lost 0 bases and the J segment 2 bases; nucleotides outside the gene matches: 2. The CDR3 is CASSLGGQGPYEQYV. In nucleotides, the CDR3 is TGTGCCAGCAGCTTGGGGGGACAGGGGCCCTACGAGCAGTACGTC.

A single count supports this clone. This sequence joins TRBV4-3 and TRBJ2-7, with no clear D. The CDR3 covers 15 residues. The ends were cut back, 3 bases at V and 5 bases at J, with 17 bases in the middle. Germline CDR1 LGHNA, CDR2 YSLEER. Here the CDR3 DNA reads TGCGCCAGCAGCCAGCTATATGTCGAGGTCCACGAGCAGTACTTC. This gives the protein CASSQLYVEVHEQYF.

This rearrangement joins TRBV29-1 to TRBJ2-3; possible D gene TRBD2, 6 bases. The ends were cut back, 7 bases at V and 2 bases at J, with 13 bases in the middle. Germline loops: CDR1 SQVTM, CDR2 ANQGSEA. The CDR3 extends over 13 amino acids. CDR3 sequence reads: CSGGVGFTDTQYF. The CDR3, as DNA: TGCAGCGGGGGGGTCGGGTTCACAGATACGCAGTATTTT.

The V and J genes are TRBV18 and TRBJ1-2; a weak D match, TRBD1 (5 bases). The germline gives CDR1 KGHSH, CDR2 LQKENI. Between the trimmed V and J ends, which lost 8 bases and 4 bases, there was a span of 14 bases. This CDR3 is built from 13 residues. This CDR3 reads CASGGGRVYGYTF. The CDR3 DNA is TGTGCCAGCGGGGGTGGACGAGTCTATGGCTACACCTTC.

A word on this clone: Mismatch with germline at one junction end may stem from a read error. The chain recombines TRBV27 with TRBJ2-5; 10 positions match TRBD2. Germline V lookup: CDR1 MNHEY, CDR2 SMNVEV (reference sequence). The CDR3 consists of 13 residues. The CDR3 sequence: CASSTNGLAVVHF. Here the CDR3 DNA reads TGTGCCAGCAGTACCAACGGACTAGCGGTCGTTCACTTC.

This clone was seen just once. This rearrangement joins TRBV5-1 to TRBJ2-6; D is unresolved. The V and J ends lost 3 bases and 0 bases respectively, with 7 bases between them. The CDR3 runs to 15 residues. Germline CDR1 reads SGHRS; CDR2 reads YFSETQ. CDR3 coding DNA: TGCGCCAGCAGCTCCGGGCCCTCTGGGGCCAACGTCCTGACTTTC. It translates to CASSSGPSGANVLTF.

The chain combines TRBV18 with TRBJ1-2; D is ambiguous. This CDR3 is built from 11 residues. Germline lookup yields CDR1 KGHSH and CDR2 LQKENI. Trimming removed 5 bases at V and 4 bases at J, with 5 bases between. The CDR3 DNA sequence: TGTGCCAGCTCATCAGCCTATGGCTACACCTTC. Protein product: CASSSAYGYTF.

The V and J genes are TRBV18 and TRBJ1-4, with D tentatively TRBD1 (6 bases). The CDR3 totals 15 residues. V lost 3 bases to trimming and J lost 2 bases, with 10 bases between them. Per germline, CDR1 KGHSH and CDR2 LQKENI. CDR3 protein: CASSPRGMTNEKLFF. The CDR3 DNA sequence: TGTGCCAGCTCACCCAGGGGAATGACTAATGAAAAACTGTTTTTT.

The chain joins TRBV9 to TRBJ2-1; TRBD2 matches 8 bases. CDR3 size: 15 residues. Germline CDR1 is SGDLS and CDR2 is YYNGEE. The V gene end was trimmed by 0 bases and the J gene end by 6 bases; junction bases not matched to a gene: 5. The CDR3: CASSVAAGAINEQFF. Here the CDR3 DNA reads TGTGCCAGCAGCGTAGCAGCGGGAGCAATCAATGAGCAGTTCTTC.

The J gene is TRBJ1-2, the V gene TRBV14, with 7 bases matching TRBD1. Trimming took 3 bases from V and 4 from J; bases not matched to a gene: 11. This CDR3 spans 16 amino acids. Germline loops: CDR1 SGHDN, CDR2 FVKESK. The CDR3 nucleotides read TGTGCCAGCAGCCAGGACTCTACCGGGACAGTCTATGGCTACACCTTC. This encodes CASSQDSTGTVYGYTF.

The V gene is TRBV4-3, the J gene TRBJ2-7; D is unresolved. The CDR3 runs to 14 residues. Trimming shortened V by 2 bases and J by 0 bases, and 8 bases separated the two germline ends. CDR1 LGHNA and CDR2 YSLEER come from the germline V gene. CDR3 residues: CASSQQVSSYEQYF. The CDR3 coding sequence is TGCGCCAGCAGCCAACAGGTGAGCTCCTACGAGCAGTACTTC.

The rearrangement links TRBV28 to TRBJ1-5; D ambiguous. This CDR3 is built from 12 residues. V was pared by 10 bases and J by 0 bases, with 7 bases between. Germline V CDR1 and CDR2: MDHEN, SYDVKM. CDR3 sequence reads: CAIQYSNQPQHF. The CDR3, as DNA: TGTGCCATCCAATATAGCAATCAGCCCCAGCATTTT.